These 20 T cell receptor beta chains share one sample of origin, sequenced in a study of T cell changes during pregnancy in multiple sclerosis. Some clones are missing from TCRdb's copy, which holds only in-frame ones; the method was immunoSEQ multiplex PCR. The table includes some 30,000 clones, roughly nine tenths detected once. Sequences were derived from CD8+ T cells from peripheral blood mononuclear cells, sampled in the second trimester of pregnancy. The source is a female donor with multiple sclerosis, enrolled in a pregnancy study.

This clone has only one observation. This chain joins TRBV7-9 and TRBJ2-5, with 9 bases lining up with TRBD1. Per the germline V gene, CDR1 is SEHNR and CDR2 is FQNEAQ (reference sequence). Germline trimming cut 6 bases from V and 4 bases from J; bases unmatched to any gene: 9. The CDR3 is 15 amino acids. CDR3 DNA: TGTGCCAGCAGGGGAACAGGGGGCCGGAGAGAGACCCAGTACTTC. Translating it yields CASRGTGGRRETQYF.

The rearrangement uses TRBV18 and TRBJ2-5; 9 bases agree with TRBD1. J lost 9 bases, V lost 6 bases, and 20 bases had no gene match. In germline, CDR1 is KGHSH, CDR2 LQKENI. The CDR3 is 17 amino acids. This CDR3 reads CASSFQSGTGTLGAQYF. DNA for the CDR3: TGTGCCAGCTCGTTCCAATCCGGGACAGGGACCCTTGGGGCCCAGTACTTC. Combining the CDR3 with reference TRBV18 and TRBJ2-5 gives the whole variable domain NAGVMQNPRHLVRRRGQEARLRCSPMKGHSHVYWYRQLPEEGLKFMVYLQKENIIDESGMPKERFSAEFPKEGPSILRIQQVVRGDSAAYFCASSFQSGTGTLGAQYFGPGTRLLVL.

CDR3 sequence (DNA): TGTGCCAGCAGCTTAGATGCTAGCGGATACGAGCAGTACTTC. This encodes CASSLDASGYEQYF. The chain employs TRBV7-9 and TRBJ2-7; 7 nucleotides match TRBD2. Germline CDR1 and CDR2: SEHNR and FQNEAQ (reference sequence). J lost 4 bases, V lost 1 base, and 4 bases had no gene match. The CDR3 has 14 residues.

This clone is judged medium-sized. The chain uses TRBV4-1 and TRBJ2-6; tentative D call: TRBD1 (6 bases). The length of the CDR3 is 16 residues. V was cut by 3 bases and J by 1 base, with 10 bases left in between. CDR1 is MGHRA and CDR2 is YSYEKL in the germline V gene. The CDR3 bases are TGCGCCAGCAGCCACGAACAGGGATCTGGGGCCAACGTCCTGACTTTC. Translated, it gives CASSHEQGSGANVLTF.

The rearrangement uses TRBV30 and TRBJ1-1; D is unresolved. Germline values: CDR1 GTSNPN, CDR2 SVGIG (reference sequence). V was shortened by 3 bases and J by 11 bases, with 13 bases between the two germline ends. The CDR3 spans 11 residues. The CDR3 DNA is TGTGCCTGGAGAACCGCTTTTGAGGCTTTCTTT. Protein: CAWRTAFEAFF.

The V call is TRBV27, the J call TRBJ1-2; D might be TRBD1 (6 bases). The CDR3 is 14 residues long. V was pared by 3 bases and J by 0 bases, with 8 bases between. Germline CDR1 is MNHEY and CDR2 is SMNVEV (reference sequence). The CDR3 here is CASSFGGSNYGYTF. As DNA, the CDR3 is TGTGCCAGCAGTTTTGGGGGCTCTAACTATGGCTACACCTTC.

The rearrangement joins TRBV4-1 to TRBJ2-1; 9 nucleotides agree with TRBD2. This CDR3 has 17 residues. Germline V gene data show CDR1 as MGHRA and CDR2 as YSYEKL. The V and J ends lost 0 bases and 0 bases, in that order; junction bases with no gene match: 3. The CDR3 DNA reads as TGCGCCAGCAGCCAAGATGGGACTAGCTACTCCTACAATGAGCAGTTCTTC. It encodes CASSQDGTSYSYNEQFF.

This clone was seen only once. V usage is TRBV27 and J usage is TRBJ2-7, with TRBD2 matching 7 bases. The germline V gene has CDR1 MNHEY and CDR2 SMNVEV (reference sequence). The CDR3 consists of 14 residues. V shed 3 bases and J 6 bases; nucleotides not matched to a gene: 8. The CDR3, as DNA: TGTGCCAGCAGTTTCGCGCGGGAGTCGGGCGAGCAGTACTTC. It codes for CASSFARESGEQYF.

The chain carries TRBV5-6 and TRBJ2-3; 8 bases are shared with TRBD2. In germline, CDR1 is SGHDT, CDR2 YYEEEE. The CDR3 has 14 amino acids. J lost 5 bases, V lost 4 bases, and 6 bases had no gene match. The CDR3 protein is CASSEGLGGDTQYF. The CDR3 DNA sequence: TGTGCCAGCAGCGAGGGACTAGGGGGAGATACGCAGTATTTT.

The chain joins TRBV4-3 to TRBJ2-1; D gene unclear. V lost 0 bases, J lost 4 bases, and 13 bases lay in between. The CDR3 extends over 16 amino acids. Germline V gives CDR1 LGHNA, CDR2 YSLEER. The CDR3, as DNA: TGCGCCAGCAGCCAAGATGCGGCCACTGATTACAATGAGCAGTTCTTC. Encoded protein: CASSQDAATDYNEQFF.

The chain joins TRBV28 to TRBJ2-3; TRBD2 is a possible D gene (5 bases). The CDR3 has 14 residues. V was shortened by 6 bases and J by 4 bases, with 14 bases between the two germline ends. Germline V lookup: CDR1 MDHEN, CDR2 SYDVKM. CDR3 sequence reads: CASSRGLMPDTQYF. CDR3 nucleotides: TGTGCCAGCAGCCGAGGGCTAATGCCAGATACGCAGTATTTT. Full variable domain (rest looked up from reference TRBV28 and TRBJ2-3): DVKVTQSSRYLVKRTGEKVFLECVQDMDHENMFWYRQDPGLGLRLIYFSYDVKMKEKGDIPEGYSVSREKKERFSLILESASTNQTSMYLCASSRGLMPDTQYFGPGTRLTVL.

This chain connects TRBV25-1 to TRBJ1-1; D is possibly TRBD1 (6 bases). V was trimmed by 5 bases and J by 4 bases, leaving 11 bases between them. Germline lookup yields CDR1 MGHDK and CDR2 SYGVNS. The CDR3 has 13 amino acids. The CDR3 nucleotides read TGTGCCAGCAGTTTACAGGGACCCACTGAAGCTTTCTTT. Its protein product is CASSLQGPTEAFF.

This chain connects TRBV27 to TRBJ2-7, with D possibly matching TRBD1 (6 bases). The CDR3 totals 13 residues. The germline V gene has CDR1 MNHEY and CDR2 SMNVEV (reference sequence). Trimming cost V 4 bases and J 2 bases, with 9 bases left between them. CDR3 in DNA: TGTGCCAGCAGTTGGGACAAAACCTACGAGCAGTACTTC. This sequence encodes CASSWDKTYEQYF.

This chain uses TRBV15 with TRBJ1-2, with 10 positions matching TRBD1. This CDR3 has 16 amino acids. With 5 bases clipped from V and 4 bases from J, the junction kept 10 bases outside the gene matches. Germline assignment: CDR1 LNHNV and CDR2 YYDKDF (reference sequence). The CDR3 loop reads CATSQGQGFQGYGYTF. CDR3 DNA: TGTGCCACCAGCCAGGGACAGGGGTTTCAAGGCTATGGCTACACCTTC.

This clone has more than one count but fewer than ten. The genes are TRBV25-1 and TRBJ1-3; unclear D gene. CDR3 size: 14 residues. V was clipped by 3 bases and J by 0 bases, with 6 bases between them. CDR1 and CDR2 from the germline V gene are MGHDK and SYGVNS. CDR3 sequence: CASSDSGSGNTIYF. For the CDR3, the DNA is TGTGCCAGCAGTGATTCGGGCTCTGGAAACACCATATATTTT.

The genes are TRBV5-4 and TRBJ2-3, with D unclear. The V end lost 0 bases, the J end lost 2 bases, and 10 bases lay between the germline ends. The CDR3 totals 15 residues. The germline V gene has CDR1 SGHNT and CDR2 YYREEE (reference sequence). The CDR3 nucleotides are TGTGCCAGCAGCTTGGAGAGTAGCCCCACAGATACGCAGTATTTT. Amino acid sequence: CASSLESSPTDTQYF.

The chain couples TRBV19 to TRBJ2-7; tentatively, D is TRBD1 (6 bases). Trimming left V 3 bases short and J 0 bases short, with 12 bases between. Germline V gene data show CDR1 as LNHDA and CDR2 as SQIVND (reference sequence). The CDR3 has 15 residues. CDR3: CASSIPQGPSYEQYF. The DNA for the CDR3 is TGTGCCAGTAGTATTCCTCAGGGGCCCTCCTACGAGCAGTACTTC. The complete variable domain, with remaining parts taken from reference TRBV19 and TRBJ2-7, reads DGGITQSPKYLFRKEGQNVTLSCEQNLNHDAMYWYRQDPGQGLRLIYYSQIVNDFQKGDIAEGYSVSREKKESFPLTVTSAQKNPTAFYLCASSIPQGPSYEQYFGPGTRLTVT.

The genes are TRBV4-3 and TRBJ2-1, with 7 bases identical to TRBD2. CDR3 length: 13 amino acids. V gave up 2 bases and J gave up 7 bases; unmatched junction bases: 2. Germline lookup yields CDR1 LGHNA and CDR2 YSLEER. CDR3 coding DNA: TGCGCCAGCAGCCAATGGGAGGGGAATGAGCAGTTCTTC. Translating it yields CASSQWEGNEQFF.

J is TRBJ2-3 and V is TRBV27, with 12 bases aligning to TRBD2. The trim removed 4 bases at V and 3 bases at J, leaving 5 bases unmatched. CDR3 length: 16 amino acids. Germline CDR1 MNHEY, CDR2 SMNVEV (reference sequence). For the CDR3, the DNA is TGTGCCAGCAGTTCCCCTAGCGGGAGGGAAACAGATACGCAGTATTTT. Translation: CASSSPSGRETDTQYF.

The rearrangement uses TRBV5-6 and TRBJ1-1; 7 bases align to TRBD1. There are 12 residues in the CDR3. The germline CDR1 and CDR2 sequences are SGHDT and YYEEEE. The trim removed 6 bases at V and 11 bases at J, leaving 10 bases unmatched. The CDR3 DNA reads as TGTGCCAGCACCCCTACAACAGGGGAGGCTTTCTTT. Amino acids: CASTPTTGEAFF.